The 6 T cell receptor beta chains below come from one sample, sequenced in a study of OX40 agonist ivuxolimab in advanced cancers. Data came from immunoSEQ multiplex PCR; TCRdb stores just in-frame clones and leaves some out. The table records tens of thousands of clones, approximately 86% of them present only once. The specimen was CD4+ or CD8+ T cells sorted from blood, collected in a trial of the OX40 agonist ivuxolimab. These receptor sequences come from an adult with an advanced solid tumor such as melanoma, head and neck, liver or kidney cancer.

The rearrangement links TRBV2 to TRBJ2-1; 8 nucleotides line up with TRBD1. V gave up 9 bases and J gave up 15 bases; unmatched junction bases: 7. In germline, CDR1 is SNHLY, CDR2 FYNNEI. The CDR3 runs to 10 residues. CDR3 protein: CARADREVFF. DNA for the CDR3: TGTGCCAGAGCGGACAGGGAAGTGTTCTTC. Complete variable domain (other parts from reference TRBV2 and TRBJ2-1): EPEVTQTPSHQVTQMGQEVILRCVPISNHLYFYWYRQILGQKVEFLVSFYNNEISEKSEIFDDQFSVERPDGSNFTLKIRSTKLEDSAMYFCARADREVFFGPGTRLTVL.

The V call is TRBV6-5, the J call TRBJ2-7; tentatively, D is TRBD2 (5 bases). The CDR3 extends over 15 amino acids. Germline CDR1 MNHEY, CDR2 SVGAGI. Trimming took off 4 bases at V and 3 bases at J, with 16 bases between the two ends. DNA for the CDR3: TGTGCCAGCAGTTTCGACGGGATACCTATCTACGAGCAGTACTTC. Translation gives CASSFDGIPIYEQYF.

J is TRBJ2-1 and V is TRBV29-1, with D uncertain. V lost 1 base to trimming and J lost 5 bases, with 6 bases between them. Germline loops: CDR1 SQVTM, CDR2 ANQGSEA. The CDR3 extends over 12 amino acids. CDR3 nucleotide sequence: TGCAGCGTTGAAGTCCGAGACAATGAGCAGTTCTTC. It translates to CSVEVRDNEQFF.

V is TRBV29-1 and J is TRBJ1-1; no definite D call. Germline CDR1 and CDR2: SQVTM and ANQGSEA. The CDR3 sequence is 10 residues long. V was trimmed by 6 bases and J by 5 bases, leaving 7 bases between them. The CDR3, as DNA: TGCAGCGTCGATGGGACTGAAGCTTTCTTT. It specifies CSVDGTEAFF.

V gene TRBV7-9 combines with J gene TRBJ1-2, with unresolved D. Trimming removed 2 bases at V and 5 bases at J, with 24 bases between. The CDR3 loop spans 18 amino acids. From germline, CDR1 is SEHNR and CDR2 FQNEAQ (reference sequence). CDR3 coding DNA: TGTGCCAGCAGCTTACCTGGCCGAGATGTGGGAACTTTTTATGGCTACACCTTC. Translated, it gives CASSLPGRDVGTFYGYTF.

This chain joins TRBV12-5 and TRBJ1-2; weak D call: TRBD1 (6 bases). Germline V lookup: CDR1 LGHNT, CDR2 FRNRAP. The CDR3 is 15 residues long. Trimming shortened V by 3 bases and J by 8 bases, and 19 bases separated the two germline ends. DNA of the CDR3: TGTGCTAGTGGTTTCCCCGAAGGGGGGATAGAAGGCTACACCTTC. Translation: CASGFPEGGIEGYTF.